This TCR beta chain comes out of a study of CD8 T cells in ankylosing spondylitis. Findings and limits, study-wide: As reported, disease-linked clones showed significant enrichment in matched ankylosing spondylitis synovial fluid. Disease-linked clones bore a CD8+ phenotype, appearing relatively rarely in peripheral blood. Reports of some motif variants in reactive arthritis synovial fluid and blood predate this one. Several highly homologous variants made up a TCR beta motif, and this motif appeared characteristic of ankylosing spondylitis blood.

This clonotype was detected only a few times. Its cognate antigen is unknown. V was trimmed by 4 bases and J by 0 bases, leaving 7 bases between them. There are 14 residues in the CDR3. Germline V CDR1 and CDR2: SGHAT, FQNNGV. TCRdb recomputed calls from the 5' RACE reads with MiXCR, one row per CDR3 protein. The sample holds approximately 210,000 distinct CDR3 sequences; roughly 13% are singletons and the top ten take 15% to 20%. The specimen was blood, either unsorted or a sorted T cell fraction (not recorded which). The sequence came from a male donor with ankylosing spondylitis or in good health (not recorded which). This chain connects TRBV11-2 to TRBJ2-4, with D uncertain. CDR3 protein: CASSSWIAKNIQYF. Here the CDR3 DNA reads TGTGCCAGCAGCTCCTGGATAGCCAAAAACATTCAGTACTTC. The variable domain in full, with the rest retrieved from reference TRBV11-2 and TRBJ2-4, is EAGVAQSPRYKIIEKRQSVAFWCNPISGHATLYWYQQILGQGPKLLIQFQNNGVVDDSQLPKDRFSAERLKGVDSTLKIQPAKLEDSAVYLCASSSWIAKNIQYFGAGTRLSVL.